The 5 T cell receptor beta chains below were found in one sample sequenced in a study of lymphopenia after photon versus proton radiotherapy. Assay used: immunoSEQ multiplex PCR; TCRdb lists only in-frame clones, some missing. In the table there are about 61,000 clones, about 90% of which are singletons. The sample consisted of peripheral blood, taken from a patient treated with photon-based radiotherapy. The receptors were gathered from a man aged 40-49 years with gastric cancer.

In DNA form, the CDR3 reads TGTGCCAGCAGCCACCCCGGGGGCAGAGAGACCCAGTACTTC. Its protein is CASSHPGGRETQYF. This chain connects TRBV5-4 to TRBJ2-5; D is possibly TRBD1 or TRBD2 (6 bases each). The CDR3 runs to 14 residues. The germline gives CDR1 SGHNT, CDR2 YYREEE (reference sequence). Deletions cut 4 bases from V and 4 bases from J, with 14 bases between.

The chain is built from TRBV5-4 and TRBJ2-3, with no clear D. Trimming stripped 5 bases from V and 3 bases from J, with 10 bases between. This CDR3 is built from 13 residues. Germline-derived CDR1 and CDR2 are SGHNT and YYREEE (reference sequence). CDR3 in amino acids: CASSPSLTDTQYF. For the CDR3, the DNA is TGTGCCAGCAGTCCTTCTCTTACAGATACGCAGTATTTT.

V is TRBV4-3 and J is TRBJ1-6, with a weak D call TRBD1 (5 bases). Trimming took off 1 base at V and 7 bases at J, with 11 bases between the two ends. Per germline, CDR1 LGHNA and CDR2 YSLEER. The CDR3 spans 15 residues. CDR3 sequence: CASSQGRGWNSPLHF. The CDR3 region has the DNA TGCGCCAGCAGCCAAGGTCGGGGGTGGAATTCACCCCTCCACTTT.

V is TRBV7-2 and J is TRBJ1-3; no definite D call. The germline V gene encodes CDR1 SGHTA and CDR2 FQGNSA. V was clipped by 5 bases and J by 3 bases, with 8 bases between them. The CDR3 sequence is 13 residues long. The CDR3 nucleotides are TGTGCCAGCAGCCCAGACGGTGGAAACACCATATATTTT. Translation: CASSPDGGNTIYF.

The chain has TRBV6-5 and TRBJ1-1; D might be TRBD1 (5 bases). CDR1 and CDR2 (germline): MNHEY, SVGAGI. CDR3 length: 14 residues. Between the trimmed V and J ends, which lost 2 bases and 1 base, there was a span of 8 bases. For the CDR3, the DNA is TGTGCCAGCAGTTACCTGCAGGGGAACACTGAAGCTTTCTTT. Its translation is CASSYLQGNTEAFF.